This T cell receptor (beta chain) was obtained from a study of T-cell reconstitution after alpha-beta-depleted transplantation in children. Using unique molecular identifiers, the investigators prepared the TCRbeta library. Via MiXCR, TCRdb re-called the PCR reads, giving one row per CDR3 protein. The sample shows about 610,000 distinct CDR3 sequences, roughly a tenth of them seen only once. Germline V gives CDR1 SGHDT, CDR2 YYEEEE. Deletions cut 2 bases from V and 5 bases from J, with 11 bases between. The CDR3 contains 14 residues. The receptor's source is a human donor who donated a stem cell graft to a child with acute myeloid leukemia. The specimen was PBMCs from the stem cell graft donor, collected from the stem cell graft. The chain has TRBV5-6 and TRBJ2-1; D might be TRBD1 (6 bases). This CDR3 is CASSFGQPHNEQFF. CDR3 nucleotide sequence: TGTGCCAGCAGCTTCGGACAGCCTCACAATGAGCAGTTCTTC. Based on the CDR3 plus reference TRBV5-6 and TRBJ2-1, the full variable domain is DAGVTQSPTHLIKTRGQQVTLRCSPKSGHDTVSWYQQALGQGPQFIFQYYEEEERQRGNFPDRFSGHQFPNYSSELNVNALLLGDSALYLCASSFGQPHNEQFFGPGTRLTVL.